This T cell receptor beta chain was profiled in a study of CD4 T cell repertoires in COVID-19 (dated by TCRdb to 2020 to 2023). Regarding the research as a whole: For cross-reactivity analysis, CFSE-low cells were expanded with IL-2 for roughly 9 days and were then relabeled and restimulated with spike proteins from other coronaviruses. Subset-level TCR Vbeta repertoire analysis of SARS-CoV-2-reactive T cells was performed in three recovered individuals. Naturally processed CD4+ T cell responses to SARS-CoV-2 spike and nucleoprotein were characterized in COVID-19-recovered individuals, and clonal composition was assessed by TCR Vbeta sequencing. Broad study findings and their caveats: Between roughly 7 and 28% of SARS-CoV-2 clonotypes were also detected in SARS-CoV and/or HKU1 spike-stimulated secondary cultures, consistent with cross-reactivity. Two or all three memory subsets shared several of the most expanded SARS-CoV-2-reactive clonotypes, which suggests intraclonal diversification.

In the paper's terms, the time point label means: sample from a COVID-19-recovered individual after infection. The donors were patients who had gone through COVID-19 ranging from mild to severe and had recovered. Uncultured memory T cell samples were subjected to sequencing directly after ex vivo isolation. From peripheral blood mononuclear cells, the researchers isolated CD4+ total memory, central memory, effector memory and circulating T follicular helper cells. Taken from cysteine to phenylalanine, the CDR3 has 13 residues. Of the read, only the CDR3 DNA is kept; its 39 bases are in frame from base 1. The junction shows trimming of 2 bases on V and 3 bases on J, plus 7 bases between the germline ends. In the germline V gene, CDR1 corresponds to SGHTA and CDR2 to FQGTGA. To note about this clone: Its antigen target is currently unknown. No base qualities exist here, and no much larger clone lies one base off it.

The library was produced with the immunoSEQ multiplex PCR assay. Regarding the original processing steps: The Chao-Jaccard similarity index and the number of shared clonotypes were used to measure repertoire overlap between subsets. TCRdb carries this immuneACCESS record with in-frame sequences only. Its versions omit some clonotypes, under half of them owing to an unresolved V gene in the studies checked, with the rest unexplained. Clonal size and the V and J genes are those of that table, whereas D and trimming came from the DNA. The sample table holds tens of thousands of clones, of which 83% were seen once. The ten top clones hold around 0.6% of the sample.

This TCR was recovered from a human donor who had COVID-19. The chain couples TRBV7-3 to TRBJ1-1; no D segment can be confidently identified. The specimen was CD4+ T cells from peripheral blood, collected after recovery from COVID-19. The DNA reads TGTGCCAGCAGCTTAGCAGGAGACACTGAAGCTTTCTTT. Translation gives CASSLAGDTEAFF. The CDR3, completed at both ends by the reference TRBV7-3 and TRBJ1-1 genes, gives the full variable domain GAGVSQTPSNKVTEKGKYVELRCDPISGHTALYWYRQSLGQGPEFLIYFQGTGAADDSGLPNDRFFAVRPEGSVSTLKIQRTERGDSAVYLCASSLAGDTEAFFGQGTRLTVV.